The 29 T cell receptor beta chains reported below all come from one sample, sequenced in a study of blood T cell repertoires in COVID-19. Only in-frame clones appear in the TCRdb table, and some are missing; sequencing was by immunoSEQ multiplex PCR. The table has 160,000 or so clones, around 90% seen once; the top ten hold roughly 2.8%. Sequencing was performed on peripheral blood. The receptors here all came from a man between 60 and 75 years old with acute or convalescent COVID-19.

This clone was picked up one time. The CDR3 loop is CASSEYVAGSTDTQYF. The DNA for the CDR3 is TGTGCCAGCAGTGAATACGTGGCGGGGAGCACAGATACGCAGTATTTT. V and J are TRBV25-1 and TRBJ2-3, with D perhaps matching TRBD2 (6 bases). Germline V lookup: CDR1 MGHDK, CDR2 SYGVNS. The V gene lost 0 bases and the J gene lost 0 bases, with 10 bases spanning the gap. CDR3 length: 16 residues.

In DNA form, the CDR3 reads TGTGCCAGCAGTGAAGCGCGTAACAGGGGAGAAGCTTTCTTT. It translates to CASSEARNRGEAFF. The chain employs TRBV6-1 and TRBJ1-1, with 7 nucleotides matching TRBD1. Losses at the gene ends were 0 bases for V and 8 bases for J; bases not matched to a gene: 6. The CDR3 extends over 14 amino acids. Germline CDR1 MNHNS, CDR2 SASEGT.

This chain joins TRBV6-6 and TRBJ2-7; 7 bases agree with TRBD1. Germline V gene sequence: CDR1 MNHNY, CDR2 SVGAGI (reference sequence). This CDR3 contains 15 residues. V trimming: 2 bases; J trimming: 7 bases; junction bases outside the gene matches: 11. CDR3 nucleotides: TGTGCCAGCAGTTACGGGACGACAGGGCGCTTGGAGCAGTACTTC. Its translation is CASSYGTTGRLEQYF.

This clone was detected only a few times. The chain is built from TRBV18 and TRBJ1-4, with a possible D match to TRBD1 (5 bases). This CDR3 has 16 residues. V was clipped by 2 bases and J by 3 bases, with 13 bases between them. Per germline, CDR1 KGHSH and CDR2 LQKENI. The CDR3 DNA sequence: TGTGCCAGCTCACCAGAGCGCAGGGCTTCTAATGAAAAACTGTTTTTT. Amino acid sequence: CASSPERRASNEKLFF.

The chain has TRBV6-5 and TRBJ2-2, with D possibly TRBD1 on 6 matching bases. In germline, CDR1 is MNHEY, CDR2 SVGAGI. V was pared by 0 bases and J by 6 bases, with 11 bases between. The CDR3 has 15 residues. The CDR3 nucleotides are TGTGCCAGCAGTTACTCATCAGGGGCTGCCGGGGAGCTGTTTTTT. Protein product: CASSYSSGAAGELFF.

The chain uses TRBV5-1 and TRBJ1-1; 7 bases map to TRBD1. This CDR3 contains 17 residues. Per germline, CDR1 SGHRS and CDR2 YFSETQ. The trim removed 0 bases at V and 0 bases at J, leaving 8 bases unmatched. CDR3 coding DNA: TGCGCCAGCAGCTTGGGGCTCCCGGGACAGCTGAACACTGAAGCTTTCTTT. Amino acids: CASSLGLPGQLNTEAFF.

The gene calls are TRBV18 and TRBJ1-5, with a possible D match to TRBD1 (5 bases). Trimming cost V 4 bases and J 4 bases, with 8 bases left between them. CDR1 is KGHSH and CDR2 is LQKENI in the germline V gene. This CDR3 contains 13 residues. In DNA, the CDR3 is TGTGCCAGCTCACGCGGGGGGAATCAGCCCCAGCATTTT. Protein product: CASSRGGNQPQHF.

The CDR3 sequence: CATSDHGRADTQYF. The CDR3 DNA is TGTGCCACCAGTGATCATGGGAGAGCAGATACGCAGTATTTT. This rearrangement joins TRBV24-1 to TRBJ2-3; a weak D match, TRBD2 (5 bases). Trimming pared 3 bases from V and 4 bases from J, leaving 10 bases between. From germline, CDR1 is KGHDR and CDR2 SFDVKD. This CDR3 contains 14 residues.

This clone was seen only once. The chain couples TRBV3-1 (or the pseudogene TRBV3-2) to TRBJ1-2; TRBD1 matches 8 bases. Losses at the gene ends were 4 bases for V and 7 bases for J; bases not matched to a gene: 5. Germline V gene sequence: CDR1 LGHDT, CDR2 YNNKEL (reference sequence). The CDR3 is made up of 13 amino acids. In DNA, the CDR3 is TGTGCCAGCAGCCTAAACAGGGGGATTGGCTACACCTTC. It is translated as CASSLNRGIGYTF.

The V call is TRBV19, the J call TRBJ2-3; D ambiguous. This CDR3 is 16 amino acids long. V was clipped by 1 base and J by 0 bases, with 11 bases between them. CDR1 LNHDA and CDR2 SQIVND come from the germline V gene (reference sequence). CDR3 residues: CASSIGLLWSTDTQYF. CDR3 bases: TGTGCCAGTAGTATAGGACTGCTTTGGAGCACAGATACGCAGTATTTT.

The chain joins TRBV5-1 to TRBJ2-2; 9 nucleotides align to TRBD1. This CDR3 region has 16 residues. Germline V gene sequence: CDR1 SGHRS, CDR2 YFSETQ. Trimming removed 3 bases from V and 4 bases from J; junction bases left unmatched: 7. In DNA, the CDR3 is TGCGCCAGCAGCTCATCACAGGGGGCGGGCACCGGGGAGCTGTTTTTT. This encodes CASSSSQGAGTGELFF.

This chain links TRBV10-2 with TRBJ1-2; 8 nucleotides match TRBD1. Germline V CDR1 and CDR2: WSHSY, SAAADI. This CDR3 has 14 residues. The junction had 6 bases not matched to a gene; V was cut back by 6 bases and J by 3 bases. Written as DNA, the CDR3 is TGCGCCAGCAGGGAATCGGGACAGGACTATGGCTACACCTTC. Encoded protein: CASRESGQDYGYTF.

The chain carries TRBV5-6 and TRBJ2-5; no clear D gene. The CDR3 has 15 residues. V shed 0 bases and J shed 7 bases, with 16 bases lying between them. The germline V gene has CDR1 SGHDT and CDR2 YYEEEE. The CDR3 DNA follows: TGTGCCAGCAGCTTGGTGGCCGGGTCCACCGGGACCCAGTACTTC. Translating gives CASSLVAGSTGTQYF.

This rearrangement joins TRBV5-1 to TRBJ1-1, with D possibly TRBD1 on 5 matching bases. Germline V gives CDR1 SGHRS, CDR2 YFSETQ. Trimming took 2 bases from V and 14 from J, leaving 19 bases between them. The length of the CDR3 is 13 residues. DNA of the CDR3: TGCGCCAGCAGCTTAGACAGCCCTAAAGGTGGGTTCTTT. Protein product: CASSLDSPKGGFF.

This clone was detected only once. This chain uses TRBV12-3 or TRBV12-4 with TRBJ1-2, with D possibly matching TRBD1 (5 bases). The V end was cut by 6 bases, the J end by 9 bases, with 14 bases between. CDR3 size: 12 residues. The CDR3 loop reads CASRWGGYSYTF. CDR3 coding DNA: TGTGCCAGCAGATGGGGGGGATATAGCTACACCTTC.

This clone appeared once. The CDR3 sequence: CASSPQGSMVQPQHF. The DNA of the CDR3 is TGTGCCAGCAGCCCACAGGGGAGTATGGTTCAGCCCCAGCATTTT. The gene calls are TRBV7-9 and TRBJ1-5; TRBD1 aligns across 7 bases. Germline trimming cut 5 bases from V and 6 bases from J; bases unmatched to any gene: 10. Germline V gives CDR1 SEHNR, CDR2 FQNEAQ (reference sequence). The CDR3 runs to 15 residues.

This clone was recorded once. The CDR3 loop is CASSHAQGGHNEQFF. CDR3 coding DNA: TGCGCCAGCAGCCATGCACAGGGGGGGCACAATGAGCAGTTCTTC. The chain joins TRBV4-1 to TRBJ2-1; TRBD1 might be the D (8 bases). Germline lookup yields CDR1 MGHRA and CDR2 YSYEKL. This CDR3 spans 15 amino acids. V was cut by 3 bases and J by 5 bases, with 14 bases left in between.

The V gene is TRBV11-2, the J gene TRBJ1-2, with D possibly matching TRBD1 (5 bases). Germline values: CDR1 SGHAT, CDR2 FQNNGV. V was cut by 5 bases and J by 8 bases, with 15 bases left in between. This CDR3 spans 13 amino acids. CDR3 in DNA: TGTGCCAGCAGCGTAAGGGGATCGATCGGCTACACCTTC. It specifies CASSVRGSIGYTF. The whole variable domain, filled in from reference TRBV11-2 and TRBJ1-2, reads EAGVAQSPRYKIIEKRQSVAFWCNPISGHATLYWYQQILGQGPKLLIQFQNNGVVDDSQLPKDRFSAERLKGVDSTLKIQPAKLEDSAVYLCASSVRGSIGYTFGSGTRLTVV.

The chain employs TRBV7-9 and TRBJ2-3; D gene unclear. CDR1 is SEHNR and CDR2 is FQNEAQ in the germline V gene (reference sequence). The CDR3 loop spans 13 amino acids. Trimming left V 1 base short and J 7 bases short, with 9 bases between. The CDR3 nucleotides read TGTGCCAGCAGCTTAGACCCACTCTATACGCAGTATTTT. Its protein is CASSLDPLYTQYF.

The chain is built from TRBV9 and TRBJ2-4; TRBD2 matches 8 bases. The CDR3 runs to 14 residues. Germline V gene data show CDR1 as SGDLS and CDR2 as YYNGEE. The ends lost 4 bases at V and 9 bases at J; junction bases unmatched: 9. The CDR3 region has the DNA TGTGCCAGCAGCCCCCGGGGGGGGCCAGGCATTCAGTACTTC. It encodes CASSPRGGPGIQYF.

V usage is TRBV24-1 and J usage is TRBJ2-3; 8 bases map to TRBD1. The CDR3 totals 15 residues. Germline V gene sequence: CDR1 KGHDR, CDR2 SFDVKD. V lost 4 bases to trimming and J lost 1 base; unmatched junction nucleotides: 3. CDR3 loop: CATSEVGQGTDTQYF. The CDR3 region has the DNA TGTGCCACCAGTGAGGTGGGACAGGGCACAGATACGCAGTATTTT.

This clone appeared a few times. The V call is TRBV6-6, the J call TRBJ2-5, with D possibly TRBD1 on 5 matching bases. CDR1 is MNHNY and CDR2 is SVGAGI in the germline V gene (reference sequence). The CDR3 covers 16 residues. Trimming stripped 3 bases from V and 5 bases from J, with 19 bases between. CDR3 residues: CASSYRNSGLGETQYF. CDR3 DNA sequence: TGTGCCAGCAGTTATAGAAATTCAGGGTTAGGGGAGACCCAGTACTTC.

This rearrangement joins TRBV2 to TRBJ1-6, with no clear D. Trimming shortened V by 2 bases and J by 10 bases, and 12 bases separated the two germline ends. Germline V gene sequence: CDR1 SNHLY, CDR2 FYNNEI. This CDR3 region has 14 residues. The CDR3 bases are TGTGCCAGCAGTGAAAGTTCCCTGGGCTCACCCCTCCACTTT. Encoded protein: CASSESSLGSPLHF.

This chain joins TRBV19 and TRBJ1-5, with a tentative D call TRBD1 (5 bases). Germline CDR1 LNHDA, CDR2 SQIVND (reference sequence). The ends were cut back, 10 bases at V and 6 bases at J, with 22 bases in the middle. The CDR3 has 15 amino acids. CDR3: CANLPRQTHSQPQHF. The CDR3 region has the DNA TGTGCCAACCTACCCCGACAGACCCACTCTCAGCCCCAGCATTTT.

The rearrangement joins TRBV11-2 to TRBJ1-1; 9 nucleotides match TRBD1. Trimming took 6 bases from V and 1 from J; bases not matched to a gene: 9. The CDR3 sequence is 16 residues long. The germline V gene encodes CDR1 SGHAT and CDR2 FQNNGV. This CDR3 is CASRSDRGRQNTEAFF. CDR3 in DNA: TGTGCCAGCAGATCGGACAGGGGCCGACAGAACACTGAAGCTTTCTTT.

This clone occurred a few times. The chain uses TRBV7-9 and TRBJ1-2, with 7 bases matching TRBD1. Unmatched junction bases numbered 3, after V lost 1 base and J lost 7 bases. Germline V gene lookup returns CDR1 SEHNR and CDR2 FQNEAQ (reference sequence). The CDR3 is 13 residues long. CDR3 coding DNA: TGTGCCAGCAGCTTAGGACAGGGCACTGGCTACACCTTC. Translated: CASSLGQGTGYTF.

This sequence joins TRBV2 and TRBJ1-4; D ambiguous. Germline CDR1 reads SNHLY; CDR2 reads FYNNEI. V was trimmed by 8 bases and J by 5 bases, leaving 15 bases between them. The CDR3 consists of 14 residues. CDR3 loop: CASAAEGLNEKLFF. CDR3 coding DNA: TGTGCCAGCGCCGCGGAGGGTTTAAATGAAAAACTGTTTTTT.

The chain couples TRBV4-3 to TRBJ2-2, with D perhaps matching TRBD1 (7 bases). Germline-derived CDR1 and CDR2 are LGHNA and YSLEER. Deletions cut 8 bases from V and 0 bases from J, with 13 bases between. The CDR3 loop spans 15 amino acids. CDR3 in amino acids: CASSPRGANTGELFF. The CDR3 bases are TGCGCCAGCTCCCCCAGGGGGGCGAACACCGGGGAGCTGTTTTTT.

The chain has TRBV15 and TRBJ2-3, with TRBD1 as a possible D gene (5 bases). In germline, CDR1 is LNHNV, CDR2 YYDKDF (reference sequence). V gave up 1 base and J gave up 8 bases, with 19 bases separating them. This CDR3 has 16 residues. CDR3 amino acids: CATSRGGSPGASTQYF. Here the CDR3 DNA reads TGTGCCACCAGCAGAGGGGGCTCCCCAGGCGCTAGTACGCAGTATTTT.